Below are 10 T cell receptor beta chains sequenced from a single sample in a study of cytomegalovirus exposure and HLA in healthy donors. The PCR employed 60 Vbeta primers together with 13 Jbeta primers. Using immunoSEQ multiplex PCR, the repertoire was profiled, and TCRdb retains in-frame clones only, with some absent. In the table there are roughly 200,000 clones, roughly 80% of which are singletons. The sample taken for sequencing was PBMCs. These receptors all stem from a man aged 60-69 years in good health and CMV-seronegative.

In this sample, this clone turned up a few times. The chain employs TRBV5-1 and TRBJ2-1, with 11 positions matching TRBD2. Germline loops: CDR1 SGHRS, CDR2 YFSETQ. V was pared by 1 base and J by 6 bases, with 0 bases of the junction left unmatched. The CDR3 extends over 14 amino acids. CDR3 protein: CASSLTSGSNEQFF. The CDR3 DNA follows: TGCGCCAGCAGCTTGACTAGCGGGAGCAATGAGCAGTTCTTC.

Details on this clone: The identical CDR3 is also encoded by other nucleotide sequences in the sample. V usage is TRBV6-6 and J usage is TRBJ1-1; no definite D call. The CDR3 length is 12 residues. The V gene lost 2 bases and the J gene lost 5 bases, with 6 bases spanning the gap. The germline V gene has CDR1 MNHNY and CDR2 SVGAGI (reference sequence). CDR3 protein: CASSYGGTEAFF. The DNA of the CDR3 is TGTGCCAGCAGTTACGGCGGGACTGAAGCTTTCTTT.

In this sample, this clone turned up a few times. V and J are TRBV10-3 and TRBJ2-3, with 9 bases lining up with TRBD2. Germline V CDR1 and CDR2: ENHRY, SYGVKD. The CDR3 spans 13 residues. Losses at the gene ends were 10 bases for V and 4 bases for J; bases not matched to a gene: 6. Here the CDR3 reads CATKAGGPDTQYF. In nucleotides, the CDR3 is TGTGCCACGAAAGCGGGGGGACCAGATACGCAGTATTTT.

This clone has just a few counts. This chain joins TRBV9 and TRBJ2-2; D unclear. The CDR3 totals 13 residues. V lost 3 bases and J 2 bases, leaving 5 bases between the germline ends. Germline lookup yields CDR1 SGDLS and CDR2 YYNGEE. The CDR3 sequence is CASSAPNTGELFF. The CDR3 DNA reads as TGTGCCAGCAGCGCCCCTAACACCGGGGAGCTGTTTTTT. Together with reference TRBV9 and TRBJ2-2, the CDR3 gives the full variable domain: DSGVTQTPKHLITATGQRVTLRCSPRSGDLSVYWYQQSLDQGLQFLIQYYNGEERAKGNILERFSAQQFPDLHSELNLSSLELGDSALYFCASSAPNTGELFFGEGSRLTVL.

The chain recombines TRBV29-1 with TRBJ2-3; 8 positions agree with TRBD1. Per germline, CDR1 SQVTM and CDR2 ANQGSEA. J was trimmed by 6 bases and V by 1 base; bases with no gene match: 15. CDR3 length equals 17 residues. CDR3 nucleotides: TGCAGCGTTGAAGGGGTTGTTAGGGGACAGGTGGACGATACGCAGTATTTT. Its translation: CSVEGVVRGQVDDTQYF.

The chain couples TRBV10-1 to TRBJ2-1, with 7 nucleotides matching TRBD1. The germline V gene encodes CDR1 WNHNN and CDR2 SYGVQD (reference sequence). V dropped 5 bases and J dropped 4; count of bases not matched to a gene: 5. CDR3 size: 14 residues. CDR3 region: CASSTTGVYNEQFF. CDR3 DNA: TGCGCCAGCAGTACTACAGGGGTATACAATGAGCAGTTCTTC.

The chain joins TRBV5-8 to TRBJ2-1; 8 nucleotides align to TRBD1. CDR1 is SGHTS and CDR2 is YDEGEE in the germline V gene. The J segment lost 6 bases and the V segment lost 7 bases, leaving 6 bases of the junction unmatched. The CDR3 loop spans 13 amino acids. CDR3 protein: CASGHDRGNEQFF. Here the CDR3 DNA reads TGTGCCAGCGGACACGACAGGGGCAATGAGCAGTTCTTC.

The rearrangement joins TRBV28 to TRBJ1-5; the D is unclear. Trimming removed 5 bases from V and 1 base from J, with 12 bases in between. The CDR3 is 15 amino acids. CDR1 is MDHEN and CDR2 is SYDVKM in the germline V gene. The CDR3 here is CASSTNPASNQPQHF. The DNA for the CDR3 is TGTGCCAGCAGTACTAACCCGGCAAGCAATCAGCCCCAGCATTTT.

The chain carries TRBV30 and TRBJ2-2; D ambiguous. Germline V gene sequence: CDR1 GTSNPN, CDR2 SVGIG (reference sequence). Trimming took 0 bases from V and 2 from J, leaving 7 bases between them. This CDR3 contains 14 residues. The CDR3 nucleotides are TGTGCCTGGAGTGTACTTATAAACACCGGGGAGCTGTTTTTT. Translated, it gives CAWSVLINTGELFF.

This rearrangement joins TRBV2 to TRBJ1-3, with D perhaps matching TRBD1 (6 bases). Between the trimmed V and J ends, which lost 8 bases and 2 bases, there was a span of 19 bases. Germline assignment: CDR1 SNHLY and CDR2 FYNNEI. The CDR3 extends over 16 amino acids. In DNA, the CDR3 is TGTGCCAGCCATAGGGGGGGGAACCGGGCTGGAAACACCATATATTTT. It codes for CASHRGGNRAGNTIYF.